This TCR beta chain was identified during a study of vaccination effects on CD4 cells after COVID-19. Per the germline V gene, CDR1 is SGHNT and CDR2 is YYREEE (reference sequence). This CDR3 has 18 amino acids. V shed 2 bases and J 3 bases; nucleotides not matched to a gene: 11. Assay: immunoSEQ multiplex PCR; the TCRdb copy retains only in-frame clones and omits some. Among roughly 68,000 clones listed, 70% to 85% were seen once. Culturing for about 10 days preceded CD4+ T cell isolation. Turning to this clone: What it binds is not known.

Sequences were derived from CD4+ T cells from PBMCs cultured without peptide, sampled before COVID-19 vaccination. The chain joins TRBV5-4 to TRBJ1-6; 7 bases align to TRBD1. This clonotype originated in a human donor who had a prior SARS-CoV-2 infection. The CDR3 here is CASSFGQGGGNYNSPLHF. CDR3 nucleotide sequence: TGTGCCAGCAGCTTTGGCCAGGGGGGAGGGAACTATAATTCACCCCTCCACTTT.